This T cell receptor beta chain came from a study of blood T cell repertoires in COVID-19. Across the study: Sources were T cells, B-cell-depleted T cells, or PBMCs; the material itself was cDNA or gDNA.

This CDR3 spans 13 amino acids. Trimming left V 7 bases short and J 2 bases short, with 11 bases between. Per the germline V gene, CDR1 is SNHLY and CDR2 is FYNNEI. Source study methods: Quantification of nucleated cells was approximated via reference gene primer amplification. The assay was immunoSEQ multiplex PCR, and TCRdb's table has in-frame clones only and misses some. Clonal size and the V and J genes are those of that table, whereas D and trimming came from the DNA. The table includes around 69,000 clones, approximately 92% detected once. The gene calls are TRBV2 and TRBJ1-2; no definite D call. Sequencing was done on a sample of peripheral blood. This clonotype was sampled from a woman aged 45-60 years with active COVID-19. The CDR3 nucleotides read TGTGCCAGCATTACGGAGGAGAACTATGGCTACACCTTC. This translates into CASITEENYGYTF.